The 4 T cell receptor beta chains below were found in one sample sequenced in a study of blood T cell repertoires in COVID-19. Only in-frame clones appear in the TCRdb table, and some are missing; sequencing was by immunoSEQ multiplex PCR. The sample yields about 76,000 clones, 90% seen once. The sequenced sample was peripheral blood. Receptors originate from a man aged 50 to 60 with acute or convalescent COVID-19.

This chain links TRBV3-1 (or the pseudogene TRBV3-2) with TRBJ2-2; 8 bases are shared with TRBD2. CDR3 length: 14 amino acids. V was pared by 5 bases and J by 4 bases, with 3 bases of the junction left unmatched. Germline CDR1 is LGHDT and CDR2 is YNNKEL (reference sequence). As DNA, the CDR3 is TGTGCCAGCAGCTCGGGACTAGTCACCGGGGAGCTGTTTTTT. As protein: CASSSGLVTGELFF.

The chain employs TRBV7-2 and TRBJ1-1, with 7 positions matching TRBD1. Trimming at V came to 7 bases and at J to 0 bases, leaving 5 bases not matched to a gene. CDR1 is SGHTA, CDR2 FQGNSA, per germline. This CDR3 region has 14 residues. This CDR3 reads CASTGGQLNTEAFF. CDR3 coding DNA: TGTGCCAGCACCGGGGGACAGTTGAACACTGAAGCTTTCTTT.

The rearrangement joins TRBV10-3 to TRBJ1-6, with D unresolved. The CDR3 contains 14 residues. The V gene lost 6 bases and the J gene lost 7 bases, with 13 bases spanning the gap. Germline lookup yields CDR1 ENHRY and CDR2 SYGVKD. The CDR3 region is CAIRSSSENSPLHF. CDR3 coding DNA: TGTGCCATCAGGAGTTCATCCGAGAATTCACCCCTCCACTTT.

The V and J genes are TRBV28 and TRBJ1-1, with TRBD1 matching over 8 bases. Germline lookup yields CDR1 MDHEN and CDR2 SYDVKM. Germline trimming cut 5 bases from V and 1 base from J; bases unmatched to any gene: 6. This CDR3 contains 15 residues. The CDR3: CASSLPGQGNTEAFF. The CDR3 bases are TGTGCCAGCAGTCTCCCCGGACAGGGGAACACTGAAGCTTTCTTT.